Shown below are 13 T cell receptor beta chains from a single sample sequenced in a study of blood T cells in healthy people across ages. Through a sample-barcoded 5' primer and a J-beta primer mix, a second PCR was run for roughly 6 to 11 cycles. TCRdb passed the 5' RACE reads through MiXCR, listing each CDR3 protein once. The sample consists of 1 million or so distinct CDR3 sequences, less than 50% of them appearing once. Sequencing input: blood. These receptors were collected from a woman aged 55-75 years in good health.

The rearrangement joins TRBV29-1 to TRBJ2-2, with 7 bases matching TRBD1. CDR1 and CDR2 from the germline V gene are SQVTM and ANQGSEA. V was pared by 8 bases and J by 0 bases, with 6 bases of the junction left unmatched. The CDR3 sequence is 14 residues long. Here the CDR3 reads CSSRQGANTGELFF. The CDR3 DNA reads TGCAGCTCTCGACAGGGCGCGAACACCGGGGAGCTGTTTTTT.

The chain employs TRBV11-2 and TRBJ2-1, with D perhaps being TRBD1 or TRBD2 (6 bases each). CDR3 size: 16 residues. The germline gives CDR1 SGHAT, CDR2 FQNNGV. Trimming stripped 6 bases from V and 3 bases from J, with 18 bases between. CDR3: CASRPVRGQSYNEQFF. DNA for the CDR3: TGTGCCAGCAGGCCGGTCCGGGGGCAAAGCTACAATGAGCAGTTCTTC.

DNA of the CDR3: TGTGCCAGCAGCGGGACGGCGCAGGGTAACTATGGCTACACCTTC. Translation gives CASSGTAQGNYGYTF. V is TRBV6-5 and J is TRBJ1-2; tentative D call: TRBD1 (5 bases). The length of the CDR3 is 15 residues. V lost 6 bases to trimming and J lost 1 base, with 15 bases between them. CDR1 MNHEY and CDR2 SVGAGI come from the germline V gene.

This clonotype has only a few counts. CDR3 bases: TGTGCCAGCAGTATGACAGGACACAACTACGAGCAGTACTTC. This sequence encodes CASSMTGHNYEQYF. The V call is TRBV28, the J call TRBJ2-7, with D perhaps matching TRBD1 (6 bases). Trimming removed 5 bases from V and 3 bases from J, with 14 bases in between. CDR3 size: 14 residues. Germline assignment: CDR1 MDHEN and CDR2 SYDVKM.

Only a few counts were recorded for this clonotype. This sequence joins TRBV10-1 and TRBJ2-5; D not certain. This CDR3 spans 14 amino acids. CDR1 is WNHNN and CDR2 is SYGVQD in the germline V gene (reference sequence). Trimming pared 3 bases from V and 1 base from J, leaving 9 bases between. CDR3 sequence: CASSEFGFQETQYF. DNA of the CDR3: TGCGCCAGCAGTGAATTTGGGTTCCAAGAGACCCAGTACTTC.

V usage is TRBV29-1 and J usage is TRBJ2-1, with D maybe TRBD1 (6 bases). The CDR3 consists of 13 residues. The V end was cut by 4 bases, the J end by 13 bases, with 20 bases between. In germline, CDR1 is SQVTM, CDR2 ANQGSEA. The CDR3: CSVVRHPGETQFF. In DNA, the CDR3 is TGCAGCGTTGTGCGACACCCAGGGGAGACCCAGTTCTTC.

The rearrangement links TRBV7-8 to TRBJ2-5, with 10 bases fitting TRBD2. This CDR3 region has 15 residues. CDR1 and CDR2 from the germline V gene are SGHVS and FQNEAQ. J gave up 5 bases and V 5 bases, and 8 bases lay outside the gene matches. DNA for the CDR3: TGTGCCAGCAGCCGCACTAGCGGGACGGGGGAGACCCAGTACTTC. This sequence encodes CASSRTSGTGETQYF.

The rearrangement uses TRBV29-1 and TRBJ2-7; 9 bases match TRBD2. V trimming: 6 bases; J trimming: 7 bases; junction bases outside the gene matches: 13. This CDR3 comprises 14 residues. CDR1 and CDR2 from the germline V gene are SQVTM and ANQGSEA. The CDR3 protein is CSVDTSGLYNEQYF. The CDR3 bases are TGCAGCGTCGATACTAGCGGGCTATACAATGAGCAGTACTTC.

V and J are TRBV2 and TRBJ2-7; TRBD1 agrees at 7 bases. Germline-derived CDR1 and CDR2 are SNHLY and FYNNEI. This CDR3 contains 15 residues. V lost 0 bases, J lost 4 bases, and 6 bases stayed unmatched. Here the CDR3 reads CASSEATGIGYEQYF. As DNA, the CDR3 is TGTGCCAGCAGTGAAGCGACAGGGATAGGATACGAGCAGTACTTC.

The V call is TRBV19, the J call TRBJ2-1; 8 nucleotides line up with TRBD2. CDR1 and CDR2 from the germline V gene are LNHDA and SQIVND (reference sequence). This CDR3 has 15 residues. V lost 4 bases to trimming and J lost 8 bases; unmatched junction nucleotides: 10. The CDR3, as DNA: TGTGCCAGTAGTAGGGCGGGAGGTCATGTAGATGAGCAGTTCTTC. Translated, it gives CASSRAGGHVDEQFF. Looking up the rest from reference TRBV19 and TRBJ2-1 gives the full variable domain: DGGITQSPKYLFRKEGQNVTLSCEQNLNHDAMYWYRQDPGQGLRLIYYSQIVNDFQKGDIAEGYSVSREKKESFPLTVTSAQKNPTAFYLCASSRAGGHVDEQFFGPGTRLTVL.

The chain links TRBV28 to TRBJ2-3; TRBD2 matches at 14 bases. Unmatched junction bases numbered 5, after V lost 5 bases and J lost 4 bases. The germline CDR1 and CDR2 sequences are MDHEN and SYDVKM. This CDR3 has 16 residues. The CDR3 DNA reads TGTGCCAGCAGTGTGACTAGCGGGAGGGGGGCAGATACGCAGTATTTT. It translates to CASSVTSGRGADTQYF.

The rearrangement uses TRBV4-2 and TRBJ1-6, with unresolved D. The CDR3 covers 13 residues. Germline values: CDR1 LGHNA, CDR2 YNFKEQ. Trimming removed 0 bases from V and 17 bases from J, with 14 bases in between. DNA for the CDR3: TGTGCCAGCAGCCAAGATCCCCTCTTCGGGATCCACTTT. This codes for CASSQDPLFGIHF.

This CDR3 reads CSASDILPYEQYF. The CDR3 coding sequence is TGCAGTGCTAGTGACATTCTCCCCTACGAGCAGTACTTC. The chain employs TRBV20-1 and TRBJ2-4; D remains unclear. The DNA end is a closer match to TRBJ2-7, so the J assignment may be wrong. This CDR3 is 13 amino acids long. From germline, CDR1 is DFQATT and CDR2 SNEGSKA (reference sequence).